This is a list of T cell receptor beta chains from one sample in a study of blood T cell repertoires in COVID-19. Generated by immunoSEQ multiplex PCR, the TCRdb table keeps only in-frame clones and is missing some. The sample lists under 250,000 clones, about 86% occurring once. The sequenced sample was peripheral blood. These receptors were obtained from a young woman who had recovered from COVID-19. CDR3s include the opening cysteine and the closing phenylalanine or tryptophan. A D gene is named only where the DNA matches it firmly. Part of the rows lack a size; the others show once, few, many or a class for expanded clones.

d_gene	v_gene	abundance	j_gene	CDR3nt	CDR3aa
TRBD1	TRBV30	few	TRBJ1-5	TGTGCCTGGCAAGGGGACAGGGCCTTTGGGCCCCAGCATTTT	CAWQGDRAFGPQHF
TRBD1	TRBV12-3/TRBV12-4	-	TRBJ1-4	TGTGCCAGCCGGGGGACAGGGACTGAAAAACTGTTTTTT	CASRGTGTEKLFF
TRBD2	TRBV27	-	TRBJ2-7	TGTGCCAGCAGTACGACTAGCTTATTGTACGAGCAGTACTTC	CASSTTSLLYEQYF
-	TRBV28	-	TRBJ1-3	TGTGCCAGCACCGCAGCGGCTTCTGGAAACACCATATATTTT	CASTAAASGNTIYF
TRBD2	TRBV6-2/TRBV6-3	-	TRBJ2-7	TGTGCCAGCAGTTACAAGGCTAGCGGGAGGAGGTACGAGCAGTACTTC	CASSYKASGRRYEQYF
-	TRBV28	-	TRBJ2-7	TGTGCCAGCAGTTTACCGGGGGACTCCTACGAGCAGTACTTC	CASSLPGDSYEQYF
-	TRBV5-1	-	TRBJ1-4	TGCGCCAGCAGCCCCGGGGGGGCATCTTCTGAAAAACTGTTTTTT	CASSPGGASSEKLFF
TRBD2	TRBV11-2	-	TRBJ2-7	TGTGCCAGCAGCTCCCAACTAGCGGGAGGGGGAACCTACGAGCAGTACTTC	CASSSQLAGGGTYEQYF
-	TRBV6-5	-	TRBJ2-2	TGTGCCAGCAGGATGACTAACACCGGGGAGCTGTTTTTT	CASRMTNTGELFF
TRBD1	TRBV7-9	once	TRBJ2-7	TGTGCCAGCAGCTTAAACAGGGGGCCTTACGAGCAGTACTTC	CASSLNRGPYEQYF
-	TRBV9	-	TRBJ1-2	TGTGCCAGCAGCGTAGGCTCCCCCGGGACGGCGGGAGGCTACACCTTC	CASSVGSPGTAGGYTF
-	TRBV5-4	-	TRBJ1-2	TGTGCCAGCAGCTTCGGAGATCTCTATGGCTACACCTTC	CASSFGDLYGYTF
TRBD1	TRBV28	-	TRBJ2-7	TGTGCCAGCAGTCCCCGGGGACAGGTTACCTACGAGCAGTACTTC	CASSPRGQVTYEQYF
-	TRBV27	-	TRBJ1-2	TGTGCCAGCAGTTTCGACCACTGGACGGGAGGCTACACCTTC	CASSFDHWTGGYTF
TRBD2	TRBV5-1	-	TRBJ2-3	TGCGCCAGCAGCGTCACTAGCGGGAACACAGATACGCAGTATTTT	CASSVTSGNTDTQYF
TRBD2	TRBV4-2	-	TRBJ2-2	TGTGCCAGCAGCCCCGGACTAGCAGGAGGTGCCTCCGGGGAGCTGTTTTTT	CASSPGLAGGASGELFF
-	TRBV14	-	TRBJ2-7	TGTGCCAGCAGCCAAGATCTTGGACACCTGGCTGAGGAGCAGTACTTC	CASSQDLGHLAEEQYF
TRBD2	TRBV6-5	-	TRBJ2-1	TGTGCCAGCAGTTACATGGGACTAGCTACACATGAGCAGTTCTTC	CASSYMGLATHEQFF
-	TRBV5-4	-	TRBJ1-4	TGTGCCAGCAGCTTGGAAAAGGACAGAAGAAATGAAAAACTGTTTTTT	CASSLEKDRRNEKLFF
-	TRBV28	few	TRBJ2-1	TGTGCCAGCAGTAGGGACACTCGGGGGTTCTTC	CASSRDTRGFF
TRBD2	TRBV27	many	TRBJ2-1	TGTGCCAGCAGTTTATCATCGGGACTAGCGGGAAATGAGCAGTTCTTC	CASSLSSGLAGNEQFF
TRBD1	TRBV28	-	TRBJ1-2	TGTGCCAGCAAGGGGACAGGGAGGGGTGGCTACACCTTC	CASKGTGRGGYTF
TRBD1	TRBV27	-	TRBJ1-3	TGTGCCAGCAGGGGGCAGGGGGAGCCGGGGGGAAACACCATATATTTT	CASRGQGEPGGNTIYF
-	TRBV28	once	TRBJ2-7	TGTGCCAGTACAAGACAGACCTACTACGAGCAGTACTTC	CASTRQTYYEQYF
-	TRBV4-2	once	TRBJ1-1	TGTGCCAGCAGCCAAGAAGGGGGGGCCACTGAAGCTTTCTTT	CASSQEGGATEAFF
-	TRBV10-1	-	TRBJ2-7	TGCGCCAGCAGTGACCGCGGACAGTTCTACGAGCAGTACTTC	CASSDRGQFYEQYF
-	TRBV28	once	TRBJ2-7	TGTGCCAGCAGAGGAATACAGGGCCAAGGGGTATACGAGCAGTACTTC	CASRGIQGQGVYEQYF
TRBD1	TRBV28	-	TRBJ1-1	TGTGCCAGCAGTTTATTGGCAGGGGGAGTCTCGGGGGAAGCTTTCTTT	CASSLLAGGVSGEAFF
TRBD1	TRBV5-1	-	TRBJ1-1	TGCGCCAGCAGACCCCAGAGGGACAGTGAAGCTTTCTTT	CASRPQRDSEAFF
TRBD1	TRBV4-2	-	TRBJ1-4	TGTGCCAGCAGCCAAGTGGACAGGGAAGATGAAAAACTGTTTTTT	CASSQVDREDEKLFF
TRBD1	TRBV2	few	TRBJ1-6	TGTGCCAGCAGACTGTTGGGACAGGAAAATTCACCCCTCCACTTT	CASRLLGQENSPLHF
TRBD1	TRBV28	-	TRBJ1-3	TGTGCCAGCAGGATACAGGGGTCTGGAAACACCATATATTTT	CASRIQGSGNTIYF
-	TRBV19	-	TRBJ2-7	TGTGCCAGTCTAATCTCTACTAGCCCATCCTACGAGCAGTACTTC	CASLISTSPSYEQYF
TRBD2	TRBV7-6	-	TRBJ2-7	TGTGCCAGCAGCTTAGCGGGAGGGCCTGGGGAGCAGTACTTC	CASSLAGGPGEQYF
TRBD1	TRBV11-3	-	TRBJ2-2	TGTGCCAGCAGCTTGGGACAGTCGGCTGTCGGGGAGCTGTTTTTT	CASSLGQSAVGELFF
TRBD1	TRBV5-1	-	TRBJ1-4	TGCGCCAGCAGCCCTAGGACAGGGGGGAGTTCTAATGAAAAACTGTTTTTT	CASSPRTGGSSNEKLFF
-	TRBV5-6	-	TRBJ1-2	TGTGCCAGCAGCTTGCGGGGAGGCTATGGCTACACCTTC	CASSLRGGYGYTF
TRBD2	TRBV18	few	TRBJ2-1	TGTGCCAGCTCACCACCTAGCGGGGTATACAATGAGCAGTTCTTC	CASSPPSGVYNEQFF
-	TRBV5-6	-	TRBJ1-5	TGTGCCAGCGCGCGGGCGGGTTTATACCAGCCCCAGCATTTT	CASARAGLYQPQHF
TRBD2	TRBV27	-	TRBJ2-7	TGTGCCAGCAGTCTAGCGGCCGAGAGCTCCTACGAGCAGTACTTC	CASSLAAESSYEQYF
TRBD1	TRBV7-2	-	TRBJ1-2	TGTGCCAGCAGCGTAGGACAGGGCTTCTATGGCTACACCTTC	CASSVGQGFYGYTF
-	TRBV30	-	TRBJ2-7	TGTGCCTGGACTTCTAGCAGCCGCTCCTACGAGCAGTACTTC	CAWTSSSRSYEQYF
-	TRBV9	-	TRBJ2-7	TGTGCCAGTTCCGGGACACAAGCCTACGAGCAGTACTTC	CASSGTQAYEQYF